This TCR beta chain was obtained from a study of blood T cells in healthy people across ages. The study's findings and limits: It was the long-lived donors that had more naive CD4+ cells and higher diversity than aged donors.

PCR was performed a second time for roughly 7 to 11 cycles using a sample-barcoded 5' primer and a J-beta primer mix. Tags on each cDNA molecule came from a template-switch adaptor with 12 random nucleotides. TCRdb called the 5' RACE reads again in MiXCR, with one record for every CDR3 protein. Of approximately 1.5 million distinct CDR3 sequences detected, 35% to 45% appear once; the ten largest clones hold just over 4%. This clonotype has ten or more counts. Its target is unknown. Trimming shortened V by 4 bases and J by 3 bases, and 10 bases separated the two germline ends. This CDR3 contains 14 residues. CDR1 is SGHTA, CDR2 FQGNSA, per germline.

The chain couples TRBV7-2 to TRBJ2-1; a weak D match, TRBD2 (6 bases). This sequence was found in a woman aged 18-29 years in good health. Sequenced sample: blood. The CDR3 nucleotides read TGTGCCAGCAGCTCCAGACTAGGCTACAATGAGCAGTTCTTC. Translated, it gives CASSSRLGYNEQFF.